This TCR beta chain was documented in a study of naive and memory T cell subsets. Whole-study results and caveats: Possibly reflecting memory cells re-expressing CD45RA, a few larger clonotypes occurred in naive repertoires, especially CD8.

Only a few counts were recorded for this clonotype. No antigen is known for it. An equimolar mix of two oligonucleotides served as the beta constant-region primer for TRBC1 and TRBC2. Four rounds of PCR amplified the ligated cDNA using nested alpha and beta constant-region primers plus SP2. Ligation attached a single-stranded oligonucleotide with a 12-nucleotide UMI and the SP2 primer to the cDNA 3' end. From the UMI-ligation and nested PCR reads, TCRdb called clonotypes with MiXCR, one entry per CDR3 protein. The sample carries about 99,000 distinct CDR3 sequences, about 14% recorded once. CMV status came from CD4+ T cell IFNgamma after overnight CMV lysate stimulation of fresh PBMCs. Germline V gene data show CDR1 as GTSNPN and CDR2 as SVGIG (reference sequence). Trimming left V 0 bases short and J 3 bases short, with 9 bases between. The CDR3 runs to 13 residues.

The source of this sequence is a human donor in good health. The V and J genes are TRBV30 and TRBJ2-7; D is unclear. Source material: naive CD8+ T cells from blood. CDR3 in amino acids: CAWSVSQNYEQYF. The CDR3 DNA reads TGTGCCTGGAGTGTTTCACAAAACTACGAGCAGTACTTC.